The clone carrying this T cell receptor (beta chain) has a handful of counts. Its antigen is not known. The sample is drawn from a study of T-cell memory formation after mild COVID-19. At the level of the study: The TCR clusters were mostly specific to one donor.

TCRdb used MiXCR to reprocess the 5' RACE reads, holding one entry per CDR3 protein. The table includes about 560,000 distinct CDR3 sequences, roughly 17% detected once. General observations from the study: Day 15 to 85 contracting clones showed balanced CD4/CD8; day 15 to 37 expanders favored CD4+.

Sequenced input: PBMCs or a T cell subset sorted from them (not recorded which). This sequence originates from an adult woman who had mild COVID-19 (a few samples of this study predate the infection). Cell type and time point are not known.

The CDR3 protein is CAAGGQLNTEAFF. CDR3 DNA: TGTGCCGCCGGGGGCCAGCTGAACACTGAAGCTTTCTTT. The chain uses TRBV7-8 and TRBJ1-1; a possible D gene is TRBD1 (6 bases). CDR1 is SGHVS, CDR2 FQNEAQ, per germline. Trimming removed 11 bases at V and 0 bases at J, with 13 bases between. CDR3 length: 13 amino acids.